This entry concerns a single T cell receptor (beta chain). V lost 6 bases and J lost 4, with 16 bases in between. The CDR3 has 15 amino acids. Germline CDR1 reads LNHDA; CDR2 reads SQIVND (reference sequence). The data are from a study of blood T cell repertoires in COVID-19. Study as a whole: T cells, B-cell-depleted T cells, or PBMCs supplied cDNA or gDNA.

Sequencing was performed with immunoSEQ multiplex PCR; in TCRdb, only in-frame clones are kept and a portion is missing. Altogether 200,000 to 250,000 clones are present, around 89% being singletons, with the ten largest covering roughly 2.6%. The V gene is TRBV19, the J gene TRBJ1-5; D unclear. The sample comprised peripheral blood. The receptor's source is a man aged 25 to 45 with COVID-19, enrolled during active disease. DNA of the CDR3: TGTGCCAGTAGCCCCCTTGCTTCTAGAAATCAGCCCCAGCATTTT. Translating it yields CASSPLASRNQPQHF.